The next 27 T cell receptor beta chains were all read from a single sample in a study of blood T cell repertoires in COVID-19. The table came from immunoSEQ multiplex PCR; TCRdb's copy has only in-frame clones and leaves some out. Counted here are about 70,000 clones, around 86% occurring once; the ten biggest clones make up roughly 3.6%. The sequenced sample consisted of peripheral blood. Receptors were obtained from a man between 65 and 79 years old with active COVID-19.

CDR3 bases: TGTGCCAGCAGTGCACAGGGGGCGGGGGGCTACAATGAGCAGTTCTTC. This codes for CASSAQGAGGYNEQFF. V gene TRBV6-4 combines with J gene TRBJ2-1, with a tentative D call TRBD1 (9 bases). Trimming left V 4 bases short and J 3 bases short, with 16 bases between. CDR3 length equals 16 residues. Per the germline V gene, CDR1 is MRHNA and CDR2 is SNTAGT.

J is TRBJ2-1 and V is TRBV9, with 8 bases fitting TRBD2. The CDR3 has 16 amino acids. Germline CDR1 and CDR2: SGDLS and YYNGEE. V lost 0 bases to trimming and J lost 8 bases; unmatched junction nucleotides: 10. The CDR3: CASSVGASGRGDEQFF. For the CDR3, the DNA is TGTGCCAGCAGCGTAGGGGCTAGCGGGCGGGGCGATGAGCAGTTCTTC. Looking up the rest from reference TRBV9 and TRBJ2-1 gives the full variable domain: DSGVTQTPKHLITATGQRVTLRCSPRSGDLSVYWYQQSLDQGLQFLIQYYNGEERAKGNILERFSAQQFPDLHSELNLSSLELGDSALYFCASSVGASGRGDEQFFGPGTRLTVL.

This rearrangement joins TRBV10-3 to TRBJ2-7; D may be TRBD2 (5 bases). Trimming removed 5 bases at V and 7 bases at J, with 9 bases between. CDR1 is ENHRY, CDR2 SYGVKD, per germline. The CDR3 is made up of 11 amino acids. CDR3 nucleotides: TGTGCCATCAGTCAGACGGGGGAGCAGTACTTC. The encoded protein is CAISQTGEQYF.

This clone has only a few counts. V and J are TRBV6-5 and TRBJ1-2; perhaps TRBD1 as D (5 bases). CDR1 is MNHEY, CDR2 SVGAGI, per germline. The V gene lost 6 bases and the J gene lost 3 bases, with 11 bases spanning the gap. The length of the CDR3 is 13 residues. CDR3 bases: TGTGCCAGCAGCAGGGCACCCCACTATGGCTACACCTTC. It specifies CASSRAPHYGYTF.

V gene TRBV19 combines with J gene TRBJ1-4, with a possible D match to TRBD1 (5 bases). CDR3 size: 14 residues. Trimming took 3 bases from V and 5 from J, leaving 10 bases between them. CDR1 and CDR2 (germline): LNHDA, SQIVND (reference sequence). CDR3 DNA: TGTGCCAGTAGTATTGGGGCCCAAAATGAAAAACTGTTTTTT. Translated, it gives CASSIGAQNEKLFF.

The sample holds one count of this clone. The chain is built from TRBV19 and TRBJ2-5; TRBD2 matches at 10 bases. CDR3 length: 15 residues. Per germline, CDR1 LNHDA and CDR2 SQIVND (reference sequence). With V trimmed by 7 bases and J by 0 bases, 5 bases remained unmatched. Here the CDR3 reads CASTPTSGNQETQYF. CDR3 bases: TGTGCCAGTACCCCAACTAGCGGGAACCAAGAGACCCAGTACTTC.

The rearrangement links TRBV4-1 to TRBJ2-3, with 9 bases that match TRBD2. V gave up 0 bases and J gave up 10 bases; unmatched junction bases: 8. The CDR3 extends over 15 amino acids. Per the germline V gene, CDR1 is MGHRA and CDR2 is YSYEKL. CDR3 amino acids: CASSQDGVAGAAQYF. CDR3 coding DNA: TGCGCCAGCAGCCAAGATGGGGTAGCGGGAGCGGCGCAGTATTTT.

This rearrangement joins TRBV15 to TRBJ1-1; D unclear. This CDR3 contains 14 residues. Per germline, CDR1 LNHNV and CDR2 YYDKDF (reference sequence). Trimming removed 1 base at V and 6 bases at J, with 12 bases between. In nucleotides, the CDR3 is TGTGCCACCAGCAGAGGATCCTCCGGGGCTGAAGCTTTCTTT. It specifies CATSRGSSGAEAFF.

V gene TRBV15 combines with J gene TRBJ2-3; TRBD2 matches 7 bases. The germline V gene encodes CDR1 LNHNV and CDR2 YYDKDF (reference sequence). The junction had 7 bases not matched to a gene; V was cut back by 3 bases and J by 1 base. CDR3 size: 16 residues. CDR3 bases: TGTGCCACCAGCAGTGACCGGGCGGGGGGCACAGATACGCAGTATTTT. It encodes CATSSDRAGGTDTQYF. The whole variable domain, remainder taken from reference TRBV15 and TRBJ2-3, is DAMVIQNPRYQVTQFGKPVTLSCSQTLNHNVMYWYQQKSSQAPKLLFHYYDKDFNNEADTPDNFQSRRPNTSFCFLDIRSPGLGDTAMYLCATSSDRAGGTDTQYFGPGTRLTVL.

This clone has only one observation. V usage is TRBV28 and J usage is TRBJ1-5, with D possibly matching TRBD1 (5 bases). Germline assignment: CDR1 MDHEN and CDR2 SYDVKM. There are 16 residues in the CDR3. V shed 3 bases and J shed 2 bases, with 14 bases lying between them. The CDR3 loop reads CASSFRRGRGNQPQHF. CDR3 sequence (DNA): TGTGCCAGCAGTTTTAGGAGGGGAAGGGGCAATCAGCCCCAGCATTTT.

The gene calls are TRBV9 and TRBJ2-7; 9 nucleotides agree with TRBD1. After removal of 4 bases from V and 3 bases from J, the junction contained 11 bases not matched to a gene. Germline V gene lookup returns CDR1 SGDLS and CDR2 YYNGEE. The CDR3 loop spans 16 amino acids. This CDR3 is CASSTGGTGMGYEQYF. DNA of the CDR3: TGTGCCAGCAGCACCGGGGGGACAGGGATGGGCTACGAGCAGTACTTC.

This chain joins TRBV6-5 and TRBJ1-2; no firm D call. This CDR3 comprises 11 residues. Germline V lookup: CDR1 MNHEY, CDR2 SVGAGI. The ends were cut back, 4 bases at V and 8 bases at J, with 8 bases in the middle. CDR3 in amino acids: CASSSRLGYTF. CDR3 sequence (DNA): TGTGCCAGCAGTTCACGGTTAGGCTACACCTTC.

The V and J genes are TRBV27 and TRBJ2-7; 10 bases match TRBD2. The junction had 14 bases not matched to a gene; V was cut back by 3 bases and J by 6 bases. From germline, CDR1 is MNHEY and CDR2 SMNVEV (reference sequence). The CDR3 is 17 amino acids. In nucleotides, the CDR3 is TGTGCCAGCAGTTTTATCGGGGGGAGCGGGAGGGCCAGCGAGCAGTACTTC. Translating gives CASSFIGGSGRASEQYF.

V usage is TRBV4-3 and J usage is TRBJ2-3, with 8 positions matching TRBD2. The germline V gene has CDR1 LGHNA and CDR2 YSLEER. V shed 1 base and J 8 bases; nucleotides not matched to a gene: 5. The CDR3 is 14 residues long. The CDR3 reads CASSQVGRAGTQYF. CDR3 bases: TGCGCCAGCAGCCAAGTCGGGAGGGCCGGTACGCAGTATTTT.

The J gene is TRBJ2-4, the V gene TRBV7-2; possibly TRBD2 for D (6 bases). Germline V lookup: CDR1 SGHTA, CDR2 FQGNSA. This CDR3 is 13 amino acids long. Trimming took off 5 bases at V and 7 bases at J, with 12 bases between the two ends. CDR3 coding DNA: TGTGCCAGCAGCCCCTCGGCGGGGAACATTCAGTACTTC. This translates into CASSPSAGNIQYF.

The genes are TRBV7-3 and TRBJ2-3; possible D gene TRBD2, 7 bases. The CDR3 is 16 amino acids. CDR1 is SGHTA and CDR2 is FQGTGA in the germline V gene. V was trimmed by 5 bases and J by 0 bases, leaving 15 bases between them. CDR3 residues: CASSLGGSGSTDTQYF. CDR3 sequence (DNA): TGTGCCAGCAGCCTAGGGGGTAGCGGGAGCACAGATACGCAGTATTTT.

The chain recombines TRBV7-3 with TRBJ2-3; D may be TRBD2 (5 bases). CDR1 and CDR2 (germline): SGHTA, FQGTGA. V lost 2 bases to trimming and J lost 2 bases, with 8 bases between them. This CDR3 is 14 amino acids long. In DNA form, the CDR3 reads TGTGCCAGCAGCTTAGTCGGGGACACAGATACGCAGTATTTT. Its translation is CASSLVGDTDTQYF.

The genes are TRBV27 and TRBJ1-2; tentatively, D is TRBD1 (6 bases). The CDR3 contains 13 residues. Germline loops: CDR1 MNHEY, CDR2 SMNVEV (reference sequence). The V end was cut by 4 bases, the J end by 4 bases, with 10 bases between. The CDR3 region has the DNA TGTGCCAGCAGTTGGGGGCGAGGCTATGGCTACACCTTC. This gives the protein CASSWGRGYGYTF.

This chain uses TRBV4-2 with TRBJ1-6; D possibly corresponds to TRBD1 (5 bases). CDR3 length equals 16 residues. V dropped 0 bases and J dropped 10 bases, with 16 bases sitting between them. From germline, CDR1 is LGHNA and CDR2 YNFKEQ. This CDR3 is CASSQDLGGSNSPLHF. Written as DNA, the CDR3 is TGTGCCAGCAGCCAAGATCTGGGGGGGTCCAACTCACCCCTCCACTTT.

The rearrangement joins TRBV5-4 to TRBJ2-5; 7 bases fit TRBD2. V lost 4 bases and J lost 2; bases outside the gene matches: 11. The germline V gene encodes CDR1 SGHNT and CDR2 YYREEE (reference sequence). The CDR3 is made up of 16 amino acids. In DNA form, the CDR3 reads TGTGCCAGCAGCCCCGAGGGGCTAGCGGTACAAGAGACCCAGTACTTC. It codes for CASSPEGLAVQETQYF.

The chain has TRBV12-5 and TRBJ2-1; D is undetermined. Germline V CDR1 and CDR2: LGHNT, FRNRAP. The CDR3 spans 14 residues. V was clipped by 5 bases and J by 6 bases, with 14 bases between them. The CDR3 DNA reads as TGTGCTAGTGGTCCTCCGACTCCAAGCAATGAGCAGTTCTTC. It codes for CASGPPTPSNEQFF.

The chain has TRBV29-1 and TRBJ2-2, with 7 bases fitting TRBD2. This CDR3 contains 12 residues. CDR1 SQVTM and CDR2 ANQGSEA come from the germline V gene. The V gene end was trimmed by 4 bases and the J gene end by 4 bases; junction bases not matched to a gene: 0. Here the CDR3 DNA reads TGCAGCGTTGCGGGGGGCACCGGGGAGCTGTTTTTT. Translating it yields CSVAGGTGELFF.

Only one count was recorded for this clone. The gene calls are TRBV6-6 and TRBJ1-3; a possible D gene is TRBD1 (6 bases). CDR1 is MNHNY, CDR2 SVGAGI, per germline (reference sequence). The V and J ends lost 7 bases and 3 bases respectively, with 16 bases between them. The CDR3 contains 15 residues. The CDR3 sequence: CASTLGGDRGNTIYF. In DNA form, the CDR3 reads TGTGCCAGCACATTAGGGGGGGATCGTGGAAACACCATATATTTT.

V is TRBV16 and J is TRBJ2-1; 12 nucleotides align to TRBD2. The CDR3 spans 17 residues. The trim removed 2 bases at V and 7 bases at J, leaving 9 bases unmatched. The V gene's germline CDR1 is KGHSY and CDR2 FQNENV. The CDR3 reads CASSQPTLAGGGNEQFF. Written as DNA, the CDR3 is TGTGCCAGCAGCCAACCCACCCTAGCGGGAGGGGGGAATGAGCAGTTCTTC.

The CDR3 reads CASSLTLLAGAGEQYF. The CDR3 region has the DNA TGTGCCAGCAGCTTAACCCTACTAGCGGGAGCGGGCGAGCAGTACTTC. J is TRBJ2-7 and V is TRBV11-2; 11 bases map to TRBD2. This CDR3 comprises 16 residues. Germline trimming cut 2 bases from V and 6 bases from J; bases unmatched to any gene: 9. Germline CDR1 and CDR2: SGHAT and FQNNGV.

The chain has TRBV7-2 and TRBJ2-3; perhaps TRBD1 as D (5 bases). V lost 5 bases, J lost 0 bases, and 12 bases lay in between. This CDR3 region has 15 residues. Germline V gene lookup returns CDR1 SGHTA and CDR2 FQGNSA. CDR3 amino acids: CASSTQTASTDTQYF. In DNA, the CDR3 is TGTGCCAGCAGCACCCAGACAGCCAGCACAGATACGCAGTATTTT.

The chain has TRBV19 and TRBJ1-1; a weak D match, TRBD1 (5 bases). The CDR3 runs 13 residues. The germline V gene encodes CDR1 LNHDA and CDR2 SQIVND (reference sequence). The V end lost 8 bases, the J end lost 2 bases, and 12 bases lay between the germline ends. CDR3 nucleotide sequence: TGTGCCAGTGGGGGGACGGGCAACACTGAAGCTTTCTTT. Its translation: CASGGTGNTEAFF.